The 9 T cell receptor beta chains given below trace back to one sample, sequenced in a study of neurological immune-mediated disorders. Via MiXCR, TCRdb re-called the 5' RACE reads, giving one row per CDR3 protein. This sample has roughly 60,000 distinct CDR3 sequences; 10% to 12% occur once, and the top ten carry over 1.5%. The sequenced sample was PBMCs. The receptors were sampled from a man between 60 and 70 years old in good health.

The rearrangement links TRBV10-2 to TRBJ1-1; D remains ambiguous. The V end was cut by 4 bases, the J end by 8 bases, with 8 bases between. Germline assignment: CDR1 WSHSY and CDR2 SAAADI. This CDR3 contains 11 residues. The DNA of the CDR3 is TGCGCCAGCAGTGCACACAGAGAAGCTTTCTTT. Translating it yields CASSAHREAFF.

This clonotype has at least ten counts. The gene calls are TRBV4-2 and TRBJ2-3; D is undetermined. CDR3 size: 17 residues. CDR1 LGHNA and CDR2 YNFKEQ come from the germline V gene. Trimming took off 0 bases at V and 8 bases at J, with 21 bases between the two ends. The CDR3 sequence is CASSQDVSYTLPVTQYF. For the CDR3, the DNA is TGTGCCAGCAGCCAAGACGTGAGCTACACCCTCCCGGTTACGCAGTATTTT.

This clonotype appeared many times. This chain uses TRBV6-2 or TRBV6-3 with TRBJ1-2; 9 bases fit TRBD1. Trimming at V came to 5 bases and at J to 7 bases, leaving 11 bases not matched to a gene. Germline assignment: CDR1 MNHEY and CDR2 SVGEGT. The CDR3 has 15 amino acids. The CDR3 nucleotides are TGTGCCAGCAGTACGGAGGGACAGGGAGGCGGTGGCTACACCTTC. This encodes CASSTEGQGGGGYTF.

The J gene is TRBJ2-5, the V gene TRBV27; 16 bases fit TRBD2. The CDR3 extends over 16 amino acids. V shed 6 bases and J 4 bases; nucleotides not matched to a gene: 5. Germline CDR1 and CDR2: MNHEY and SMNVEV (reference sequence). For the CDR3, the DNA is TGTGCCAGCAGGGGACTAGCGGGGGGGCCGAGAGAGACCCAGTACTTC. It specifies CASRGLAGGPRETQYF.

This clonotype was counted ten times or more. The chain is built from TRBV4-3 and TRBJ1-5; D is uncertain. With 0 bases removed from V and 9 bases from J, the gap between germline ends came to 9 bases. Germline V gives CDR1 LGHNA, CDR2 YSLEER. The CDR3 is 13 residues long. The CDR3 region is CASSQDSAGPQHF. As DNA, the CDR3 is TGCGCCAGCAGCCAAGATTCAGCTGGGCCCCAGCATTTT.

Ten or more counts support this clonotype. The CDR3 DNA reads TGCGCCAGCAGCTTGGCCCCGACAGGGGGTCCCACCGGGGAGCTGTTTTTT. This codes for CASSLAPTGGPTGELFF. The gene calls are TRBV5-1 and TRBJ2-2, with 9 bases that match TRBD1. Trimming took 0 bases from V and 4 from J; bases not matched to a gene: 7. This CDR3 has 17 amino acids. Looked up from germline, CDR1 is SGHRS and CDR2 is YFSETQ. Based on the CDR3 plus reference TRBV5-1 and TRBJ2-2, the full variable domain is KAGVTQTPRYLIKTRGQQVTLSCSPISGHRSVSWYQQTPGQGLQFLFEYFSETQRNKGNFPGRFSGRQFSNSRSEMNVSTLELGDSALYLCASSLAPTGGPTGELFFGEGSRLTVL.

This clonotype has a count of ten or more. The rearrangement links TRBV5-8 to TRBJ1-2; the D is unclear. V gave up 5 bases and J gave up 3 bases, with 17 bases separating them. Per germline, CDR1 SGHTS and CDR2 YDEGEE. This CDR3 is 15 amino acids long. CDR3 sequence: CASRLSGGGDYGYTF. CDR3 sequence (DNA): TGTGCCAGCAGGTTGTCTGGAGGAGGAGACTATGGCTACACCTTC.

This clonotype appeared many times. The CDR3 DNA sequence: TGCAGTGCTAGAGATATAGAGGGCACTGAAGCTTTCTTT. Translating gives CSARDIEGTEAFF. The chain couples TRBV20-1 to TRBJ1-1; D remains unclear. With 0 bases removed from V and 4 bases from J, the gap between germline ends came to 9 bases. Per germline, CDR1 DFQATT and CDR2 SNEGSKA (reference sequence). The CDR3 is 13 residues long.

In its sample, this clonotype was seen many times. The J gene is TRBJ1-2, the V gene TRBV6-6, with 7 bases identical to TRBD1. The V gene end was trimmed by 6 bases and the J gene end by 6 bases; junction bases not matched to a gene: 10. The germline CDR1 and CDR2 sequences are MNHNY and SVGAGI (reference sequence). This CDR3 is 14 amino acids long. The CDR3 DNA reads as TGTGCCAGCAGCTCGGGGGCAGGGGGTAATGGCTACACCTTC. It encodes CASSSGAGGNGYTF.